This TCR beta chain was captured in a study of T cell responses to AZD1222 COVID-19 vaccine. Whole-study findings and limits: Baseline seropositivity occurred in only a handful of AZD1222 recipients. Donors, mostly white British, included more females; clonal diversity was possibly underestimated. Targeting of unmutated variant regions was reportedly seen in nearly half of spike-specific TCRs. Regions 160-218 and 743-854 held dominance among vaccine-associated CD4 TCRs, which spanned spike.

This clone was found a few times. Its antigen is not identified. Data came from immunoSEQ multiplex PCR; TCRdb stores just in-frame clones and leaves some out. The sample shows under 200,000 clones, approximately 93% of them seen only once. The CDR3 extends over 16 amino acids. V shed 1 base and J 3 bases; nucleotides not matched to a gene: 7. The germline V gene encodes CDR1 SGHTS and CDR2 YDEGEE. The source is an adult in good health. The specimen was peripheral blood, collected on day 0 of AZD1222 vaccination. The rearrangement links TRBV5-8 to TRBJ2-1; 7 positions agree with TRBD1. CDR3 in amino acids: CASSLYQGEIYNEQFF. As DNA, the CDR3 is TGTGCCAGCAGCTTGTATCAGGGGGAAATCTACAATGAGCAGTTCTTC.